This T cell receptor (beta chain) was profiled in a study of cytomegalovirus exposure and HLA in healthy donors. Overall study results and limits: Another analysis was done later, and it associated 15,000 to 20,000 TCR beta sequences with HLA alleles at 0.05 false discovery rate.

This clone has just a few counts. Antigen unknown. Germline CDR1 and CDR2: SGHNT and YENEEA. V lost 1 base, J lost 7 bases, and 14 bases lay in between. The CDR3 length is 16 residues. Primers: 60 Vbeta forward and 13 Jbeta reverse. TCRdb's copy holds only in-frame clones and misses some; the assay was immunoSEQ multiplex PCR. This table holds 150,000 or so clones, around 9.7% found once. This TCR was sampled from a middle-aged man in good health and CMV-seronegative. The chain employs TRBV11-3 and TRBJ1-6, with a possible D match to TRBD1 (5 bases). Source material: PBMCs. DNA for the CDR3: TGTGCCAGCAGCTTAGGGGTCAAGGGGTGCAATTCACCCCTCCACTTT. Translated: CASSLGVKGCNSPLHF.